This record looks at one T cell receptor (beta chain) sequence and its context. The data are from a study of blood T cell repertoires in COVID-19. Study-wide background: The United States, Italy and Spain provided the acute and convalescent COVID-19 samples. PBMCs, B-cell-depleted T cells, or T cells provided the cDNA or gDNA that made up the material.

The V and J ends lost 3 bases and 8 bases, in that order; junction bases with no gene match: 1. Germline values: CDR1 SGHAT, CDR2 FQDESV (reference sequence). There are 14 residues in the CDR3. As handled by the study authors: Amplified reference gene primers provided the basis for estimating nucleated cell counts. Method: immunoSEQ multiplex PCR; TCRdb's copy keeps in-frame clones and lacks some. The V and J calls and clone size were taken over from that table, and D and trimming were inferred from the DNA. The sample holds 140,000 to 150,000 clones, around 78% seen once. The receptor's source is a woman aged 55-69 years with acute or convalescent COVID-19. Sequenced input: peripheral blood. The chain recombines TRBV11-1 with TRBJ2-1; 13 nucleotides agree with TRBD2. The CDR3 is CASSFGLAGDEQFF. The DNA for the CDR3 is TGTGCCAGCAGCTTTGGACTAGCGGGGGATGAGCAGTTCTTC.